These 23 T cell receptor beta chains were all obtained from the same sample, sequenced in a study of PD-L1 blockade in urothelial cancer. Assay used: immunoSEQ multiplex PCR; TCRdb lists only in-frame clones, some missing. The table includes 45,000 to 50,000 clones, around 88% detected once. The sample consisted of PBMCs, taken around atezolizumab (anti-PD-L1) treatment. The receptors stem from an elderly man with urothelial cancer.

CDR3: CASRTGNNEQFF. DNA for the CDR3: TGCGCCAGCAGAACGGGTAACAATGAGCAGTTCTTC. The rearrangement uses TRBV5-1 and TRBJ2-1; unclear D gene. V was pared by 5 bases and J by 5 bases, with 8 bases between. Germline-derived CDR1 and CDR2 are SGHRS and YFSETQ. The CDR3 runs to 12 residues.

This sequence joins TRBV12-5 and TRBJ2-2; 7 nucleotides line up with TRBD2. Germline-derived CDR1 and CDR2 are LGHNT and FRNRAP. CDR3 size: 15 residues. V was clipped by 5 bases and J by 2 bases; unmatched bases: 5. CDR3: CASGPSSGNTGELFF. DNA for the CDR3: TGTGCTAGTGGTCCCTCTAGCGGTAACACCGGGGAGCTGTTTTTT.

This clone was found a few times. The V gene is TRBV25-1, the J gene TRBJ1-2, with D possibly matching TRBD1 (5 bases). Trimming took off 3 bases at V and 2 bases at J, with 13 bases between the two ends. The CDR3 sequence is 15 residues long. The germline gives CDR1 MGHDK, CDR2 SYGVNS. The CDR3 DNA sequence: TGTGCCAGCAGTGAGGGCGACAGACCCAACTATGGCTACACCTTC. It encodes CASSEGDRPNYGYTF.

V usage is TRBV28 and J usage is TRBJ2-7; 7 nucleotides line up with TRBD2. CDR3 size: 16 residues. The V gene's germline CDR1 is MDHEN and CDR2 SYDVKM. With 5 bases clipped from V and 4 bases from J, the junction kept 14 bases outside the gene matches. The CDR3 loop is CASSLAFYSGSYEQYF. DNA of the CDR3: TGTGCCAGCAGTCTCGCCTTTTATAGCGGGTCTTACGAGCAGTACTTC.

V and J are TRBV18 and TRBJ2-4, with TRBD2 identical over 12 bases. The length of the CDR3 is 16 residues. J was trimmed by 1 base and V by 3 bases; bases with no gene match: 1. The germline CDR1 and CDR2 sequences are KGHSH and LQKENI. CDR3 sequence (DNA): TGTGCCAGCTCACCTACTAGCGGGAGGGCCAAAAACATTCAGTACTTC. As protein: CASSPTSGRAKNIQYF.

The chain combines TRBV4-1 with TRBJ1-1; D is undetermined. This CDR3 comprises 13 residues. Germline V gene lookup returns CDR1 MGHRA and CDR2 YSYEKL. Deletions cut 1 base from V and 1 base from J, with 4 bases between. As DNA, the CDR3 is TGCGCCAGCAGCCAAGTCTCGAACACTGAAGCTTTCTTT. This gives the protein CASSQVSNTEAFF.

This sequence joins TRBV19 and TRBJ1-5; 10 bases are shared with TRBD1. Germline V lookup: CDR1 LNHDA, CDR2 SQIVND (reference sequence). Germline trimming cut 5 bases from V and 6 bases from J; bases unmatched to any gene: 4. CDR3 length: 14 amino acids. CDR3 in amino acids: CASSLDRGLQPQHF. The CDR3 DNA reads TGTGCCAGTAGTCTCGACAGGGGGCTTCAGCCCCAGCATTTT.

The V and J genes are TRBV7-2 and TRBJ2-3; TRBD2 agrees at 11 bases. CDR1 and CDR2 from the germline V gene are SGHTA and FQGNSA. V was pared by 5 bases and J by 1 base, with 2 bases of the junction left unmatched. There are 15 residues in the CDR3. The CDR3 region is CASSRGLAGTDTQYF. CDR3 bases: TGTGCCAGCAGCAGGGGACTAGCGGGCACAGATACGCAGTATTTT.

This chain links TRBV10-1 with TRBJ1-5; a weak D match, TRBD1 (6 bases). The V gene's germline CDR1 is WNHNN and CDR2 SYGVQD (reference sequence). The CDR3 runs 15 residues. The V end was cut by 6 bases, the J end by 6 bases, with 18 bases between. This CDR3 is CASRTSRGRIQPQHF. In DNA form, the CDR3 reads TGCGCCAGCAGAACCAGCAGGGGAAGAATTCAGCCCCAGCATTTT.

The V gene is TRBV4-2, the J gene TRBJ2-5; TRBD1 is a possible D gene (6 bases). There are 15 residues in the CDR3. CDR1 LGHNA and CDR2 YNFKEQ come from the germline V gene. V lost 0 bases and J 2 bases, leaving 10 bases between the germline ends. CDR3 protein: CASSQEGRGQETQYF. Here the CDR3 DNA reads TGTGCCAGCAGCCAAGAAGGAAGGGGGCAAGAGACCCAGTACTTC.

The J gene is TRBJ1-5, the V gene TRBV21-1; the table assigns TRBD1, which was not confirmed against the DNA. TRBV21-1 is a known pseudogene. The CDR3 is made up of 15 amino acids. Here the CDR3 DNA reads TGTGCCAGCAGCCGAAGACAGGGGGCTTGTCAGCCCCAGCATTTT. Translation: CASSRRQGACQPQHF.

V usage is TRBV19 and J usage is TRBJ2-7; 13 bases fit TRBD2. Germline loops: CDR1 LNHDA, CDR2 SQIVND (reference sequence). V shed 3 bases and J 5 bases; nucleotides not matched to a gene: 4. There are 15 residues in the CDR3. CDR3 sequence reads: CASSMTSGRRDEQYF. The CDR3 region has the DNA TGTGCCAGTAGTATGACTAGCGGGAGGCGGGACGAGCAGTACTTC.

The rearrangement joins TRBV27 to TRBJ2-5; 8 bases agree with TRBD1. Germline V lookup: CDR1 MNHEY, CDR2 SMNVEV (reference sequence). The J segment lost 1 base and the V segment lost 7 bases, leaving 5 bases of the junction unmatched. CDR3 length: 14 residues. CDR3 protein: CASKTGQVQETQYF. The CDR3 coding sequence is TGTGCCAGCAAAACGGGACAGGTCCAAGAGACCCAGTACTTC.

The gene calls are TRBV13 and TRBJ2-7; D may be TRBD1 (5 bases). This CDR3 comprises 15 residues. CDR1 and CDR2 from the germline V gene are PRHDT and FYEKMQ (reference sequence). Trimming took off 5 bases at V and 0 bases at J, with 14 bases between the two ends. In DNA form, the CDR3 reads TGTGCCAGCAGCCGTGGGGCAGATTCCTCCTACGAGCAGTACTTC. Its protein product is CASSRGADSSYEQYF.

The rearrangement links TRBV7-8 to TRBJ2-1; perhaps TRBD2 as D (7 bases). There are 17 residues in the CDR3. V was shortened by 1 base and J by 12 bases, with 25 bases between the two germline ends. The V gene's germline CDR1 is SGHVS and CDR2 FQNEAQ. CDR3 sequence: CASSLGFSGRSEGGQFF. The CDR3 bases are TGTGCCAGCAGCTTAGGATTCTCCGGGAGGTCCGAGGGGGGGCAGTTCTTC.

This clone came up once. The chain uses TRBV5-6 and TRBJ2-2; perhaps TRBD2 as D (7 bases). This CDR3 is built from 15 residues. V shed 2 bases and J shed 3 bases, with 11 bases lying between them. Per the germline V gene, CDR1 is SGHDT and CDR2 is YYEEEE. The CDR3 DNA reads as TGTGCCAGCAGCTTCCTAGGGGGGGACACCGGGGAGCTGTTTTTT. Translated, it gives CASSFLGGDTGELFF.

J is TRBJ2-2 and V is TRBV18; TRBD1 might be the D (6 bases). The germline V gene encodes CDR1 KGHSH and CDR2 LQKENI. The CDR3 runs to 17 residues. V was pared by 4 bases and J by 6 bases, with 21 bases between. The CDR3 nucleotides are TGTGCCAGCTCACGAGGTGACAGGTCCGTTTTCGCCGGGGAGCTGTTTTTT. This sequence encodes CASSRGDRSVFAGELFF.

The chain employs TRBV25-1 and TRBJ1-2; D is perhaps TRBD1 (5 bases). The CDR3 contains 11 residues. V lost 5 bases, J lost 8 bases, and 9 bases lay in between. Germline assignment: CDR1 MGHDK and CDR2 SYGVNS. The CDR3 bases are TGTGCCAGCAGTCCAGGGTCCGGCTACACCTTC. This gives the protein CASSPGSGYTF.

The chain joins TRBV10-2 to TRBJ1-1; D is uncertain. Between the trimmed V and J ends, which lost 6 bases and 1 base, there was a span of 9 bases. The CDR3 covers 13 residues. CDR1 is WSHSY and CDR2 is SAAADI in the germline V gene. This CDR3 is CASRLRGNTEAFF. The CDR3 DNA is TGCGCCAGCAGGTTACGGGGGAACACTGAAGCTTTCTTT.

The chain is built from TRBV28 and TRBJ2-1, with a weak D call TRBD1 (6 bases). Trimming left V 4 bases short and J 4 bases short, with 14 bases between. CDR1 and CDR2 from the germline V gene are MDHEN and SYDVKM. This CDR3 region has 15 residues. This CDR3 is CASSSAGTKYNEQFF. CDR3 nucleotide sequence: TGTGCCAGCAGTTCTGCCGGGACAAAATACAATGAGCAGTTCTTC.

CDR3 DNA sequence: TGTGCCAGCAGCTTAGGAAGAACAAACACCGGGGAGCTGTTTTTT. As protein: CASSLGRTNTGELFF. This chain uses TRBV7-9 with TRBJ2-2; D is unresolved. The CDR3 runs to 15 residues. Trimming took 1 base from V and 2 from J, leaving 8 bases between them. Germline loops: CDR1 SEHNR, CDR2 FQNEAQ (reference sequence).

This clone was seen just once. The CDR3 DNA sequence: TGTGCCACCAGCAGAGGGACTGCATACGAAAAACTGTTTTTT. Translation: CATSRGTAYEKLFF. The chain couples TRBV15 to TRBJ1-4; D gene unclear. The CDR3 runs to 14 residues. Germline V gene sequence: CDR1 LNHNV, CDR2 YYDKDF (reference sequence). Trimming pared 1 base from V and 8 bases from J, leaving 11 bases between.

The V gene is TRBV4-3, the J gene TRBJ2-7, with 11 positions matching TRBD1. Germline values: CDR1 LGHNA, CDR2 YSLEER. The CDR3 has 15 amino acids. The junction had 3 bases not matched to a gene; V was cut back by 4 bases and J by 1 base. As DNA, the CDR3 is TGCGCCAGCAGCCTAGGACAGGGGGCTTCCTACGAGCAGTACTTC. This sequence encodes CASSLGQGASYEQYF.